These 17 T cell receptor beta chains originate from one sample sequenced in a study of blood T cells in healthy people across ages. A sample-barcoded 5' primer and a J-beta primer mix were used in a second PCR of roughly 7 to 11 cycles. MiXCR, run by TCRdb on the 5' RACE reads, gives a single entry per CDR3 protein. The data show hundreds of thousands of distinct CDR3 sequences, 55% to 75% seen once. Sample: blood. The receptors were sampled from a man younger than 40 in good health.

This clonotype came up many times. The chain employs TRBV25-1 and TRBJ1-5; a weak D match, TRBD1 (6 bases). The CDR3 runs 14 residues. Trimming took 5 bases from V and 4 from J, leaving 12 bases between them. Per germline, CDR1 MGHDK and CDR2 SYGVNS. CDR3 sequence (DNA): TGTGCCAGCAGTCCGACAGGAGGGAATCAGCCCCAGCATTTT. Its protein product is CASSPTGGNQPQHF.

This sequence joins TRBV27 and TRBJ2-5; 7 bases align to TRBD2. Germline CDR1 MNHEY, CDR2 SMNVEV (reference sequence). V shed 5 bases and J 1 base; nucleotides not matched to a gene: 7. This CDR3 is 15 amino acids long. The CDR3 DNA is TGTGCCAGCAGTCTTCTCGCGGGAGCCCAAGAGACCCAGTACTTC. This encodes CASSLLAGAQETQYF.

A few counts support this clonotype. CDR3: CASSAAWGGSGTEQFF. The CDR3 DNA reads TGTGCCAGCAGTGCCGCTTGGGGCGGGAGCGGTACTGAGCAGTTCTTC. This chain uses TRBV25-1 with TRBJ2-1, with TRBD2 identical over 7 bases. Germline V gene lookup returns CDR1 MGHDK and CDR2 SYGVNS. The CDR3 extends over 16 amino acids. Trimming at V came to 4 bases and at J to 9 bases, leaving 15 bases not matched to a gene.

The chain carries TRBV4-3 and TRBJ2-7, with no clear D. CDR1 is LGHNA and CDR2 is YSLEER in the germline V gene. Trimming removed 0 bases at V and 3 bases at J, with 15 bases between. The CDR3 runs to 16 residues. The CDR3 protein is CASSQEIDPWVYEQYF. The CDR3 DNA reads as TGCGCCAGCAGCCAAGAAATAGACCCTTGGGTCTACGAGCAGTACTTC.

The CDR3 DNA sequence: TGCAGCGGTCTACAGGGGGCTTTGACTGAAGCTTTCTTT. Translation gives CSGLQGALTEAFF. The chain recombines TRBV29-1 with TRBJ1-1; 9 positions match TRBD1. Germline CDR1 is SQVTM and CDR2 is ANQGSEA. The CDR3 is 13 residues long. Germline trimming cut 7 bases from V and 5 bases from J; bases unmatched to any gene: 8. The variable domain in full, with the rest retrieved from reference TRBV29-1 and TRBJ1-1, is SAVISQKPSRDICQRGTSLTIQCQVDSQVTMMFWYRQQPGQSLTLIATANQGSEATYESGFVIDKFPISRPNLTFSTLTVSNMSPEDSSIYLCSGLQGALTEAFFGQGTRLTVV.

The V gene is TRBV7-9, the J gene TRBJ1-1; D gene uncertain. This CDR3 comprises 15 residues. Germline V lookup: CDR1 SEHNR, CDR2 FQNEAQ (reference sequence). V dropped 4 bases and J dropped 2 bases, with 14 bases sitting between them. In DNA form, the CDR3 reads TGTGCCAGCAGCTCCACGATAACAGTAAACACTGAAGCTTTCTTT. Translated: CASSSTITVNTEAFF.

The gene calls are TRBV20-1 and TRBJ2-7, with D possibly being TRBD1 or TRBD2 (5 bases each). V gave up 4 bases and J gave up 0 bases, with 28 bases separating them. CDR1 and CDR2 (germline): DFQATT, SNEGSKA (reference sequence). CDR3 size: 19 residues. The CDR3 region has the DNA TGCAGTGCTAACGGACCGGGACCGCAGACCCGACTAAGCTCCTACGAGCAGTACTTC. Protein sequence: CSANGPGPQTRLSSYEQYF.

The genes are TRBV28 and TRBJ2-7; 9 positions match TRBD1. CDR3 length equals 14 residues. The V segment lost 6 bases and the J segment 2 bases; nucleotides outside the gene matches: 5. In germline, CDR1 is MDHEN, CDR2 SYDVKM. The CDR3 protein is CASRPRDRAYEQYF. The CDR3 DNA reads TGTGCCAGCAGGCCTCGGGACAGGGCCTACGAGCAGTACTTC.

The chain is built from TRBV21-1 and TRBJ2-7. TRBV21-1 constitutes a pseudogene. This CDR3 is built from 13 residues. In DNA, the CDR3 is TGTGCCAGCAGCAATATAGCCTCCTACGAGCAGTACTTC. Its protein product is CASSNIASYEQYF.

Note on this clonotype: A read error may account for a junction end that differs from germline. V is TRBV7-6 and J is TRBJ2-3; a possible D gene is TRBD1 (6 bases). Looked up from germline, CDR1 is SGHVS and CDR2 is FNYEAQ. CDR3 length: 17 residues. The CDR3 DNA sequence: TGTGCCAGCAGCTTAAGGGGATGGACAGAACTCACAGATATGCAGTATTTT. This sequence encodes CASSLRGWTELTDMQYF.

The table lists this clonotype with a few counts. This rearrangement joins TRBV11-3 to TRBJ2-1; either TRBD1 or TRBD2 may fit D (5 bases each). The CDR3 consists of 15 residues. Germline V gives CDR1 SGHNT, CDR2 YENEEA. Trimming removed 0 bases at V and 12 bases at J, with 18 bases between. CDR3 protein: CASSLDRGGNFGQFF. The CDR3 coding sequence is TGTGCCAGCAGCTTAGACCGGGGCGGCAATTTTGGGCAGTTCTTC.

This clonotype occurred a few times. The chain carries TRBV27 and TRBJ2-5; 10 bases map to TRBD2. With V trimmed by 5 bases and J by 7 bases, 10 bases remained unmatched. Germline V gene sequence: CDR1 MNHEY, CDR2 SMNVEV (reference sequence). The CDR3 extends over 15 amino acids. The CDR3 protein is CASSIQAGGLGTQYF. Here the CDR3 DNA reads TGTGCCAGCAGTATCCAAGCGGGGGGGCTTGGGACCCAGTACTTC.

This clonotype was observed a handful of times. The V call is TRBV7-9, the J call TRBJ2-5; D uncertain. This CDR3 has 11 residues. Germline loops: CDR1 SEHNR, CDR2 FQNEAQ (reference sequence). Trimming took 6 bases from V and 7 from J, leaving 9 bases between them. CDR3 sequence: CASRILGTQYF. The CDR3 DNA sequence: TGTGCCAGCAGGATTCTTGGGACCCAGTACTTC.

A few counts support this clonotype. J is TRBJ2-1 and V is TRBV12-3 or TRBV12-4, with TRBD2 matching over 9 bases. V shed 7 bases, J shed 6 bases, and the junction held 16 bases outside the gene matches. This CDR3 is 17 amino acids long. CDR3 amino acids: CASTRGVAGAAGNEQFF. CDR3 bases: TGTGCCAGCACCAGAGGGGTAGCGGGAGCTGCGGGCAATGAGCAGTTCTTC.

This clonotype was observed a few times. This sequence joins TRBV7-2 and TRBJ2-7, with D unresolved. The CDR3 consists of 15 residues. CDR1 and CDR2 (germline): SGHTA, FQGNSA. V dropped 5 bases and J dropped 2 bases, with 16 bases sitting between them. CDR3 in DNA: TGTGCCAGCAGCCCCGCCCTGGACCGGACCTACGAGCAGTACTTC. Its protein is CASSPALDRTYEQYF.

The chain carries TRBV20-1 and TRBJ2-1; 14 positions match TRBD2. The J segment lost 9 bases and the V segment lost 2 bases, leaving 9 bases of the junction unmatched. Germline CDR1 and CDR2: DFQATT and SNEGSKA (reference sequence). The CDR3 has 16 amino acids. The CDR3 loop reads CSARTPGTSGSIEQFF. The CDR3 DNA sequence: TGCAGTGCTAGAACCCCAGGGACTAGCGGGAGTATTGAGCAGTTCTTC.

This clonotype appeared a few times. The chain has TRBV6-2 or TRBV6-3 and TRBJ2-7; D is unclear. The germline CDR1 and CDR2 sequences are MNHEY and SVGEGT. Trimming took off 2 bases at V and 5 bases at J, with 16 bases between the two ends. The CDR3 covers 15 residues. CDR3 DNA: TGTGCCAGCAGTTACGGAATAGAAGTATTCAACGAGCAGTACTTC. Amino acids: CASSYGIEVFNEQYF.